What follows are 28 T cell receptor beta chains derived from one specimen sequenced in a study of T cells in Graves' hyperthyroidism and ophthalmopathy. RNA transcripts served as the template for amplifying TCR beta CDR3 regions. The HTBI primer set drove a first-round RT-PCR of the TCR CDR3. MiXCR, applied by TCRdb to the multiplex PCR reads, yields one record per CDR3 protein. Of 200,000 to 250,000 distinct CDR3 sequences listed, approximately 17% were seen once; the top ten hold 50%. Source material: blood. The receptors here all came from a man over 45 with Graves' hyperthyroidism.

The chain couples TRBV11-2 to TRBJ1-6, with D uncertain. The germline V gene encodes CDR1 SGHAT and CDR2 FQNNGV. Between the trimmed V and J ends, which lost 5 bases and 8 bases, there was a span of 7 bases. There are 12 residues in the CDR3. Written as DNA, the CDR3 is TGTGCCAGCAGCGTAATGGATTCACCCCTCCACTTT. This gives the protein CASSVMDSPLHF.

The rearrangement uses TRBV3-1 and TRBJ2-1; 9 bases are a match to TRBD2. In germline, CDR1 is LGHDT, CDR2 YNNKEL (reference sequence). V gave up 2 bases and J gave up 5 bases; unmatched junction bases: 7. The CDR3 is 16 amino acids. CDR3 coding DNA: TGTGCCAGCAGCCAACGACCGGGACTAGCCAACAATGAGCAGTTCTTC. It encodes CASSQRPGLANNEQFF.

The rearrangement links TRBV6-1 to TRBJ2-7, with D possibly being TRBD2 (6 bases). Germline V gene data show CDR1 as MNHNS and CDR2 as SASEGT. The V gene lost 5 bases and the J gene lost 0 bases, with 14 bases spanning the gap. There are 15 residues in the CDR3. The CDR3 loop reads CASSQLAGISYEQYF. Here the CDR3 DNA reads TGTGCCAGCAGTCAACTTGCGGGGATCTCCTACGAGCAGTACTTC.

This clonotype was found a few times. Since a much larger clone is just one base distant, this may be a read error. The chain joins TRBV11-1 to TRBJ2-3; D might be TRBD2 (5 bases). With 1 base removed from V and 1 base from J, the gap between germline ends came to 15 bases. Germline-derived CDR1 and CDR2 are SGHAT and FQDESV (reference sequence). The CDR3 has 17 residues. CDR3 in DNA: TGTGCCAGCAGCTTAGTGTTGTTCGGGGATCGCACAGATACGCAGTATTTT. Amino acids: CASSLVLFGDRTDTQYF.

This clonotype was counted between two and nine times. This chain uses TRBV3-1 with TRBJ1-4, with D possibly being TRBD1 (5 bases). The CDR3 extends over 16 amino acids. Trimming took 1 base from V and 8 from J, leaving 17 bases between them. Germline V gene data show CDR1 as LGHDT and CDR2 as YNNKEL (reference sequence). The CDR3 region has the DNA TGTGCCAGCAGCCAAGTGGGGGGAACCATCGGGGAAAAACTGTTTTTT. Translating gives CASSQVGGTIGEKLFF.

This clonotype was detected ten times or more. The rearrangement joins TRBV2 to TRBJ2-1; no definite D call. This CDR3 comprises 11 residues. The ends were cut back, 4 bases at V and 5 bases at J, with 3 bases in the middle. Germline values: CDR1 SNHLY, CDR2 FYNNEI. This chain's CDR3 is CASSANNEQFF. CDR3 DNA sequence: TGTGCCAGCAGTGCTAACAATGAGCAGTTCTTC.

The chain combines TRBV5-6 with TRBJ2-3; tentatively, D is TRBD2 (6 bases). CDR1 is SGHDT and CDR2 is YYEEEE in the germline V gene. The CDR3 totals 15 residues. The V gene lost 0 bases and the J gene lost 4 bases, with 12 bases spanning the gap. In DNA form, the CDR3 reads TGTGCCAGCAGCTTGGATTTAGGAGGGGCAGATACGCAGTATTTT. This translates into CASSLDLGGADTQYF. The full variable domain, with the rest looked up from reference TRBV5-6 and TRBJ2-3, is DAGVTQSPTHLIKTRGQQVTLRCSPKSGHDTVSWYQQALGQGPQFIFQYYEEEERQRGNFPDRFSGHQFPNYSSELNVNALLLGDSALYLCASSLDLGGADTQYFGPGTRLTVL.

The table lists this clonotype with a few counts. This rearrangement joins TRBV28 to TRBJ2-5, with D tentatively TRBD2 (5 bases). V lost 10 bases to trimming and J lost 5 bases, with 14 bases between them. The CDR3 extends over 12 amino acids. Per the germline V gene, CDR1 is MDHEN and CDR2 is SYDVKM. CDR3 nucleotides: TGTGCCACCGCACTAGTGGCCGAGACCCAGTACTTC. Translation gives CATALVAETQYF.

This clonotype was found many times. The CDR3 nucleotides are TGTGCCAGCAGCTCCCCGGGAGGACTTACGTACACTGAAGCTTTCTTT. Translated: CASSSPGGLTYTEAFF. The chain is built from TRBV11-2 and TRBJ1-1; no definite D call. V lost 4 bases and J lost 3, with 18 bases in between. The CDR3 has 16 residues. Germline V CDR1 and CDR2: SGHAT, FQNNGV.

This clonotype appeared many times. V and J are TRBV7-2 and TRBJ1-1; no definite D call. Deletions cut 3 bases from V and 7 bases from J, with 12 bases between. This CDR3 spans 13 amino acids. Germline V gene sequence: CDR1 SGHTA, CDR2 FQGNSA. The CDR3, as DNA: TGTGCCAGCAGCTTTTCCCCCGGCTATGAAGCTTTCTTT. Its translation is CASSFSPGYEAFF.

This clonotype was counted many times. The rearrangement joins TRBV6-2 or TRBV6-3 to TRBJ2-7, with 8 bases aligning to TRBD1. Unmatched junction bases numbered 7, after V lost 0 bases and J lost 3 bases. Germline loops: CDR1 MNHEY, CDR2 SVGEGT. The CDR3 runs to 16 residues. Here the CDR3 DNA reads TGTGCCAGCAGTTACTCCGACAGGGGATCAGGCTACGAGCAGTACTTC. Translation: CASSYSDRGSGYEQYF.

V is TRBV3-1 and J is TRBJ2-6; TRBD1 might be the D (6 bases). The CDR3 contains 18 residues. V lost 0 bases and J lost 5, with 17 bases in between. Germline V gene sequence: CDR1 LGHDT, CDR2 YNNKEL (reference sequence). Written as DNA, the CDR3 is TGTGCCAGCAGCCAAGAGGGGGCACGGGGAAGGCGGGCCAACGTCCTGACTTTC. Protein: CASSQEGARGRRANVLTF.

Many counts were recorded for this clonotype. The rearrangement joins TRBV7-9 to TRBJ1-1; D is ambiguous. Looked up from germline, CDR1 is SEHNR and CDR2 is FQNEAQ (reference sequence). CDR3 length: 13 amino acids. Trimming took off 2 bases at V and 0 bases at J, with 4 bases between the two ends. CDR3 in DNA: TGTGCCAGCAGCTTACAGCTGAACACTGAAGCTTTCTTT. This encodes CASSLQLNTEAFF. Full variable domain (remainder filled in from reference TRBV7-9 and TRBJ1-1): DTGVSQNPRHKITKRGQNVTFRCDPISEHNRLYWYRQTLGQGPEFLTYFQNEAQLEKSRLLSDRFSAERPKGSFSTLEIQRTEQGDSAMYLCASSLQLNTEAFFGQGTRLTVV.

This clonotype was detected only a few times. V is TRBV11-2 and J is TRBJ2-2; D unclear. Germline V CDR1 and CDR2: SGHAT, FQNNGV. This CDR3 has 15 amino acids. Trimming shortened V by 6 bases and J by 5 bases, and 16 bases separated the two germline ends. The CDR3 sequence is CASRSDELRTGELFF. The CDR3 nucleotides read TGTGCCAGCAGATCCGATGAGCTGCGGACCGGGGAGCTGTTTTTT.

The chain has TRBV18 and TRBJ1-1, with D tentatively TRBD1 (5 bases). Between the trimmed V and J ends, which lost 6 bases and 4 bases, there was a span of 18 bases. The CDR3 covers 15 residues. Per germline, CDR1 KGHSH and CDR2 LQKENI. CDR3 sequence reads: CASSPGVWGITEAFF. For the CDR3, the DNA is TGTGCCAGCTCCCCGGGAGTCTGGGGGATCACTGAAGCTTTCTTT.

The chain has TRBV5-4 and TRBJ2-5; D is perhaps TRBD1 or TRBD2 (6 bases each). Germline values: CDR1 SGHNT, CDR2 YYREEE (reference sequence). Between the trimmed V and J ends, which lost 3 bases and 5 bases, there was a span of 17 bases. The CDR3 covers 15 residues. The CDR3 sequence: CASSSAQGSGETQYF. CDR3 bases: TGTGCCAGCAGCTCGGCCCAGGGGAGCGGGGAGACCCAGTACTTC.

This clonotype was recorded many times. A much more abundant neighbour one base away suggests this may be a read error. The J gene is TRBJ2-1, the V gene TRBV28, with a tentative D call TRBD2 (6 bases). The CDR3 contains 15 residues. Germline V CDR1 and CDR2: MDHEN, SYDVKM. The CDR3 DNA follows: TGTGCCAGCAGTCCGGACTACGAGACCTACAATGGGCAGTTCTTC. It translates to CASSPDYETYNGQFF.

This clonotype appeared many times. This CDR3 reads CASSSTSGSFTDTQYF. In DNA form, the CDR3 reads TGTGCCAGCAGCTCGACTAGCGGGAGTTTTACAGATACGCAGTATTTT. The rearrangement links TRBV11-3 to TRBJ2-3; TRBD2 matches 12 bases. The germline V gene has CDR1 SGHNT and CDR2 YENEEA. The trim removed 4 bases at V and 3 bases at J, leaving 5 bases unmatched. CDR3 size: 16 residues.

This clonotype was recorded a few times. V is TRBV27 and J is TRBJ2-1, with a tentative D call TRBD1 (6 bases). The germline V gene has CDR1 MNHEY and CDR2 SMNVEV (reference sequence). Trimming pared 4 bases from V and 2 bases from J, leaving 12 bases between. This CDR3 region has 15 residues. CDR3 nucleotide sequence: TGTGCCAGCAGTTCCACCGGGACACCCTACAATGAGCAGTTCTTC. Its translation: CASSSTGTPYNEQFF.

This clonotype is medium-sized. V gene TRBV28 combines with J gene TRBJ1-5; unclear D gene. The V end lost 1 base, the J end lost 4 bases, and 8 bases lay between the germline ends. Per the germline V gene, CDR1 is MDHEN and CDR2 is SYDVKM. This CDR3 is 14 amino acids long. CDR3 amino acids: CASSLLFGNQPQHF. DNA for the CDR3: TGTGCCAGCAGTTTATTGTTCGGTAATCAGCCCCAGCATTTT. Using reference TRBV28 and TRBJ1-5 for the parts outside the CDR3, the full variable domain is DVKVTQSSRYLVKRTGEKVFLECVQDMDHENMFWYRQDPGLGLRLIYFSYDVKMKEKGDIPEGYSVSREKKERFSLILESASTNQTSMYLCASSLLFGNQPQHFGDGTRLSIL.

This clonotype has a count of ten or more. The gene calls are TRBV12-3 or TRBV12-4 and TRBJ1-1; no clear D. The CDR3 runs 11 residues. V was shortened by 6 bases and J by 7 bases, with 9 bases between the two germline ends. Written as DNA, the CDR3 is TGTGCCAGCAGCTCTGCGGGTGAAGCTTTCTTT. This gives the protein CASSSAGEAFF.

This clonotype has at least ten counts. The chain links TRBV7-8 to TRBJ2-7, with 10 bases fitting TRBD2. The CDR3 has 17 amino acids. Losses at the gene ends were 5 bases for V and 3 bases for J; bases not matched to a gene: 13. Germline V gene lookup returns CDR1 SGHVS and CDR2 FQNEAQ. The CDR3 nucleotides read TGTGCCAGCAGCACCTACGAGTGGGGGACTAGCGTCTACGAGCAGTACTTC. As protein: CASSTYEWGTSVYEQYF.

This chain links TRBV24-1 with TRBJ2-7; TRBD1 is a possible D gene (5 bases). The V end was cut by 3 bases, the J end by 3 bases, with 14 bases between. Germline V CDR1 and CDR2: KGHDR, SFDVKD. CDR3 size: 15 residues. CDR3 nucleotides: TGTGCCACCAGTGATCCTAGGACATCGGTCTACGAGCAGTACTTC. Translating it yields CATSDPRTSVYEQYF.

This clonotype was counted many times. The chain employs TRBV20-1 and TRBJ2-7, with 12 bases fitting TRBD2. The CDR3 contains 13 residues. CDR1 is DFQATT, CDR2 SNEGSKA, per germline (reference sequence). After removal of 3 bases from V and 3 bases from J, the junction contained 0 bases not matched to a gene. CDR3 bases: TGCAGTGCTAGGGGACTAGCGGGCTACGAGCAGTACTTC. Protein: CSARGLAGYEQYF.

The chain couples TRBV10-1 to TRBJ2-3; 9 bases agree with TRBD2. Germline V gene sequence: CDR1 WNHNN, CDR2 SYGVQD (reference sequence). The CDR3 sequence is 15 residues long. J was trimmed by 4 bases and V by 2 bases; bases with no gene match: 4. The CDR3 DNA sequence: TGCGCCAGCAGTGAGAGACTAGCGGTCTCAGATACGCAGTATTTT. The encoded protein is CASSERLAVSDTQYF.

The rearrangement links TRBV7-3 to TRBJ2-5; 9 bases align to TRBD1. The germline CDR1 and CDR2 sequences are SGHTA and FQGTGA. The CDR3 runs to 16 residues. V lost 5 bases, J lost 2 bases, and 9 bases stayed unmatched. CDR3: CASSPKGGQGQETQYF. The CDR3, as DNA: TGTGCCAGCAGCCCCAAAGGGGGACAGGGTCAAGAGACCCAGTACTTC.

This clonotype turned up a few times. The chain is built from TRBV5-1 and TRBJ2-3; no firm D call. The ends were cut back, 2 bases at V and 7 bases at J, with 14 bases in the middle. The CDR3 has 14 amino acids. Germline V CDR1 and CDR2: SGHRS, YFSETQ. The CDR3 sequence is CASSFLDPFNTQYF. For the CDR3, the DNA is TGCGCCAGCAGCTTCCTAGATCCATTCAATACGCAGTATTTT.

The chain is built from TRBV11-2 and TRBJ2-7; D is perhaps TRBD2 (5 bases). V lost 2 bases, J lost 1 base, and 21 bases lay in between. Germline V lookup: CDR1 SGHAT, CDR2 FQNNGV. This CDR3 spans 18 amino acids. CDR3 sequence (DNA): TGTGCCAGCAGCTTAAAATGGCCGGAGGCCAGAAAATCCTACGAGCAGTACTTC. This codes for CASSLKWPEARKSYEQYF. The full variable domain, with the rest looked up from reference TRBV11-2 and TRBJ2-7, is EAGVAQSPRYKIIEKRQSVAFWCNPISGHATLYWYQQILGQGPKLLIQFQNNGVVDDSQLPKDRFSAERLKGVDSTLKIQPAKLEDSAVYLCASSLKWPEARKSYEQYFGPGTRLTVT.